This entry is about one TCR beta chain. Its antigen is unknown. The data originate from a study of T cell responses to AZD1222 COVID-19 vaccine. Study-level results: At baseline, just a handful of AZD1222 recipients tested seropositive. Recipients of two AZD1222 doses showed rising Spike-specific TCR breadth and depth. Among vaccine-associated CD4 TCRs, coverage spanned spike, with dominance at 160-218 and 743-854. Repertoires were obtained only post-peak T cell response.

This CDR3 comprises 16 residues. V lost 2 bases, J lost 3 bases, and 7 bases stayed unmatched. Germline V gives CDR1 LGHNT, CDR2 FRNRAP. Only in-frame clones appear in the TCRdb table, and some are missing; sequencing was by immunoSEQ multiplex PCR. The table includes 35,000 or so clones, 85% to 90% detected once. V usage is TRBV12-5 and J usage is TRBJ2-1; 7 nucleotides match TRBD1. This material consisted of peripheral blood, taken on day 0 of AZD1222 vaccination. This TCR came from an adult in good health. CDR3 residues: CASGLIQGPNYNEQFF. The CDR3, as DNA: TGTGCTAGTGGTTTGATACAGGGGCCGAACTACAATGAGCAGTTCTTC.